This T cell receptor (beta chain) is drawn from a study of blood T cell repertoires in COVID-19. CDR1 LGHDT and CDR2 YNNKEL come from the germline V gene (reference sequence). Trimming took off 1 base at V and 0 bases at J, with 11 bases between the two ends. The CDR3 has 16 amino acids. The protocol was immunoSEQ multiplex PCR, while the TCRdb copy is restricted to in-frame clones and leaves out a portion. The sample yields roughly 180,000 clones, under 90% seen once. The J gene is TRBJ2-3, the V gene TRBV3-1 (or the pseudogene TRBV3-2); D may be TRBD2 (6 bases). The receptor was isolated from a human donor in a cohort sampled during active COVID-19. The specimen sequenced was peripheral blood. CDR3 sequence: CASSQGGGTSTDTQYF. CDR3 DNA: TGTGCCAGCAGCCAAGGAGGTGGGACTAGCACAGATACGCAGTATTTT.